This TCR beta chain is from a study of cytomegalovirus exposure and HLA in healthy donors. General observations from the study: An analysis done earlier found most TCR beta V segments productive about 87% or about 30% of the time. In a later analysis, specific HLA alleles were associated with 15,000 or so TCR beta sequences at a 0.05 false discovery rate.

The donors (healthy individuals) were bone marrow donors. PCR primers comprised 60 Vbeta and 13 Jbeta primers. Measured with immunoSEQ multiplex PCR; TCRdb has only the in-frame clones, and not every one. The sample records some 120,000 clones, approximately 58% being singletons. Germline V gives CDR1 SGHDN, CDR2 FVKESK. The CDR3 runs to 14 residues. Trimming removed 0 bases from V and 0 bases from J, with 5 bases in between. A note on this clone: What it binds is not known.

The source is a woman aged 25 to 39 in good health and CMV-seronegative. The sample consisted of PBMCs. The rearrangement joins TRBV14 to TRBJ1-1; the D is unclear. The CDR3 region is CASSQDRVNTEAFF. CDR3 nucleotides: TGTGCCAGCAGCCAAGATCGGGTGAACACTGAAGCTTTCTTT.